These 14 T cell receptor beta chains originate from one sample sequenced in a study of beta chain features in type 1 diabetes. The sequenced template was cDNA made from the entire isolated RNA. The repertoire was sequenced with immunoSEQ multiplex PCR; TCRdb's copy has only in-frame clones and lacks some. The sample yields about 930,000 clones, roughly 17% seen once. Material for sequencing was naive CD4+ T cells from blood. The receptors stem from a woman between 18 and 30 years old in good health.

V gene TRBV4-1 combines with J gene TRBJ1-1; 9 positions agree with TRBD1. V dropped 3 bases and J dropped 6; count of bases not matched to a gene: 5. There are 14 residues in the CDR3. Per the germline V gene, CDR1 is MGHRA and CDR2 is YSYEKL. The CDR3 reads CASSHERQGAEAFF. For the CDR3, the DNA is TGCGCCAGCAGCCACGAACGACAGGGGGCTGAAGCTTTCTTT.

The genes are TRBV6-5 and TRBJ1-2; a possible D gene is TRBD1 (5 bases). The CDR3 has 15 amino acids. CDR1 and CDR2 (germline): MNHEY, SVGAGI. Between the trimmed V and J ends, which lost 0 bases and 1 base, there was a span of 9 bases. This CDR3 reads CASSYSNGGNYGYTF. The CDR3 coding sequence is TGTGCCAGCAGTTACTCGAACGGGGGTAACTATGGCTACACCTTC.

This clone has more than one count but fewer than ten. The CDR3 region is CASSGTSGYNEQFF. The CDR3 coding sequence is TGTGCCAGTAGCGGGACTAGCGGATACAATGAGCAGTTCTTC. The V and J genes are TRBV19 and TRBJ2-1, with 11 bases identical to TRBD2. The CDR3 sequence is 14 residues long. CDR1 and CDR2 (germline): LNHDA, SQIVND (reference sequence). V was pared by 6 bases and J by 4 bases, with 2 bases of the junction left unmatched.

The V call is TRBV6-4, the J call TRBJ1-5; 7 nucleotides line up with TRBD1. Losses at the gene ends were 2 bases for V and 5 bases for J; bases not matched to a gene: 12. The CDR3 has 17 residues. Looked up from germline, CDR1 is MRHNA and CDR2 is SNTAGT. The DNA for the CDR3 is TGTGCCAGCAGTGACGCCTCGGACAGGATGGTGGATCAGCCCCAGCATTTT. It encodes CASSDASDRMVDQPQHF.

The chain joins TRBV10-3 to TRBJ2-1; no firm D call. Germline CDR1 reads ENHRY; CDR2 reads SYGVKD. V lost 7 bases and J 10 bases, leaving 17 bases between the germline ends. This CDR3 spans 13 amino acids. Here the CDR3 reads CAIMRPSNGEQFF. The CDR3 region has the DNA TGTGCCATCATGAGACCATCCAACGGGGAGCAGTTCTTC.

CDR3 in DNA: TGCGCCAGCAGCACGGGACAGCCGAACACCGGGGAGCTGTTTTTT. This translates into CASSTGQPNTGELFF. The V call is TRBV5-1, the J call TRBJ2-2, with 7 bases lining up with TRBD1. V trimming: 4 bases; J trimming: 0 bases; junction bases outside the gene matches: 3. CDR1 is SGHRS, CDR2 YFSETQ, per germline. This CDR3 contains 15 residues. The full variable domain, rest sourced from reference TRBV5-1 and TRBJ2-2, is KAGVTQTPRYLIKTRGQQVTLSCSPISGHRSVSWYQQTPGQGLQFLFEYFSETQRNKGNFPGRFSGRQFSNSRSEMNVSTLELGDSALYLCASSTGQPNTGELFFGEGSRLTVL.

This clone was picked up a small number of times. The gene calls are TRBV5-6 and TRBJ1-2; a possible D gene is TRBD1 (5 bases). Germline CDR1 SGHDT, CDR2 YYEEEE. Deletions cut 4 bases from V and 8 bases from J, with 15 bases between. The CDR3 sequence is 13 residues long. The CDR3 here is CASSGGRPWGYTF. The CDR3, as DNA: TGTGCCAGCAGCGGGGGACGCCCATGGGGCTACACCTTC. Looking up the rest from reference TRBV5-6 and TRBJ1-2 gives the full variable domain: DAGVTQSPTHLIKTRGQQVTLRCSPKSGHDTVSWYQQALGQGPQFIFQYYEEEERQRGNFPDRFSGHQFPNYSSELNVNALLLGDSALYLCASSGGRPWGYTFGSGTRLTVV.

The sample holds a few counts of this clone. This chain connects TRBV7-9 to TRBJ1-2; 8 bases line up with TRBD1. Per the germline V gene, CDR1 is SEHNR and CDR2 is FQNEAQ (reference sequence). After removal of 5 bases from V and 8 bases from J, the junction contained 19 bases not matched to a gene. The CDR3 runs to 17 residues. In nucleotides, the CDR3 is TGTGCCAGCAGCCCCTCCTTATGGACAGGGAGGGGAGAAGGCTACACCTTC. Its translation is CASSPSLWTGRGEGYTF. Looking up the rest from reference TRBV7-9 and TRBJ1-2 gives the full variable domain: DTGVSQNPRHKITKRGQNVTFRCDPISEHNRLYWYRQTLGQGPEFLTYFQNEAQLEKSRLLSDRFSAERPKGSFSTLEIQRTEQGDSAMYLCASSPSLWTGRGEGYTFGSGTRLTVV.

This clone was counted between two and nine times. The chain is built from TRBV5-4 and TRBJ2-1; 8 nucleotides agree with TRBD1. J gave up 0 bases and V 4 bases, and 3 bases lay outside the gene matches. The germline V gene encodes CDR1 SGHNT and CDR2 YYREEE (reference sequence). This CDR3 contains 15 residues. In DNA form, the CDR3 reads TGTGCCAGCAGCAGCGGACAGGGCTCCTACAATGAGCAGTTCTTC. Protein: CASSSGQGSYNEQFF.

This chain links TRBV5-1 with TRBJ2-5; 13 bases map to TRBD2. Per the germline V gene, CDR1 is SGHRS and CDR2 is YFSETQ. V lost 2 bases and J lost 5; bases outside the gene matches: 6. The CDR3 sequence is 16 residues long. CDR3 sequence reads: CASSFYGLAGVETQYF. The CDR3 nucleotides are TGCGCCAGCAGCTTTTATGGACTAGCGGGAGTGGAGACCCAGTACTTC.

In its sample, this clone was seen a few times. The rearrangement joins TRBV28 to TRBJ1-2, with TRBD1 matching over 8 bases. The CDR3 consists of 13 residues. Per germline, CDR1 MDHEN and CDR2 SYDVKM. V lost 5 bases and J lost 4; bases outside the gene matches: 3. The CDR3 protein is CASSVTGAYGYTF. In nucleotides, the CDR3 is TGTGCCAGCAGTGTGACAGGGGCCTATGGCTACACCTTC.

This clone was picked up a small number of times. V usage is TRBV6-1 and J usage is TRBJ2-5; D is undetermined. Per the germline V gene, CDR1 is MNHNS and CDR2 is SASEGT. V lost 6 bases and J lost 5, with 10 bases in between. The CDR3 contains 12 residues. DNA of the CDR3: TGTGCCAGCAGGACCGGGTGGGAGACCCAGTACTTC. This translates into CASRTGWETQYF.

The gene calls are TRBV28 and TRBJ2-3, with D perhaps assigned TRBD1 or TRBD2 (5 bases each). V was trimmed by 6 bases and J by 6 bases, leaving 25 bases between them. This CDR3 has 17 amino acids. CDR1 is MDHEN, CDR2 SYDVKM, per germline. This CDR3 is CASRAVKGRRIFDTQYF. DNA of the CDR3: TGTGCCAGCAGAGCCGTAAAGGGACGCAGAATCTTTGATACGCAGTATTTT.

Comment on this clone: Other DNA sequences within the sample encode an identical CDR3. The chain uses TRBV5-1 and TRBJ2-7; the D gene is possibly TRBD1 (6 bases). The length of the CDR3 is 12 residues. Germline CDR1 and CDR2: SGHRS and YFSETQ. Trimming cost V 4 bases and J 6 bases, with 11 bases left between them. CDR3 in DNA: TGCGCCAGCAGCCTGGGACAATCCGAGCAGTACTTC. Amino acid sequence: CASSLGQSEQYF.